Listed below are T cell receptor beta chains from one sample, sequenced in a study of control samples from healthy donors and cancer patients. Produced via immunoSEQ multiplex PCR; TCRdb's table is partial and in-frame only. The sample shows fewer than 85,000 clones, about nine tenths of them seen only once. The material sequenced was blood. Receptors originate from a man aged 25-45 years in good health. CDR3s leave out the opening cysteine and the closing phenylalanine or tryptophan.

v_gene	j_gene	CDR3aa
TRBV10-3	TRBJ1-4	AISESSTANEKLF
TRBV21-1	TRBJ1-6	ASSKVGQGHSPLH
TRBV28	TRBJ2-5	ASSLLRRASGGATAQETQY
TRBV29-1	TRBJ1-1	SVERDRGEAF
TRBV13	TRBJ2-2	ASSLGRRDTGELF
TRBV10-3	TRBJ2-7	AIRPTGDSSYEQY
TRBV13	TRBJ1-3	ASSFPGAGNTIY
TRBV4-3	TRBJ1-2	ASSQASDRSNYGYT
TRBV6-5	TRBJ2-5	ASSYTLASAQETQY
TRBV6-1	TRBJ2-1	ASSERGSNEQF
TRBV5-5	TRBJ2-5	ASSNSGQLKGGTQY
TRBV30	TRBJ2-3	AWNVGLMTDTQY
TRBV9	TRBJ2-7	ASSVGWGTSSYEQY
TRBV27	TRBJ2-7	ASSLRGQGVAGEQY
TRBV29-1	TRBJ1-6	SVASSYNSPLH
TRBV4-1	TRBJ2-7	ASSVEEDKRYEQY
TRBV28	TRBJ1-1	ASSLDGASEAF